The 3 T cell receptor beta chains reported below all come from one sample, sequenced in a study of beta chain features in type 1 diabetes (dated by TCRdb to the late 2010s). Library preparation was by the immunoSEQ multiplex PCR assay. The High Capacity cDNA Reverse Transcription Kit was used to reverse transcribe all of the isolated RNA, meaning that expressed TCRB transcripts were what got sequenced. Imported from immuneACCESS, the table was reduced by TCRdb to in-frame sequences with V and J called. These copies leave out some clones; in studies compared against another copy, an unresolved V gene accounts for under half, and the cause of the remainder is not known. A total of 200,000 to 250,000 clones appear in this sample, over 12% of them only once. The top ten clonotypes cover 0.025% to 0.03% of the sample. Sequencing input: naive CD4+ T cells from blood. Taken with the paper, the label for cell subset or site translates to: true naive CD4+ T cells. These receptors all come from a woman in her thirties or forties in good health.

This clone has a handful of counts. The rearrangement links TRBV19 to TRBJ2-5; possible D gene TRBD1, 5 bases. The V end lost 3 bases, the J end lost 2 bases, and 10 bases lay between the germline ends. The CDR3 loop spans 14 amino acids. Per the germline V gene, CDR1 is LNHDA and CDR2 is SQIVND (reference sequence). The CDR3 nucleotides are TGTGCCAGTAGTATTGGGGCAGCTCAAGAGACCCAGTACTTC. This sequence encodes CASSIGAAQETQYF.

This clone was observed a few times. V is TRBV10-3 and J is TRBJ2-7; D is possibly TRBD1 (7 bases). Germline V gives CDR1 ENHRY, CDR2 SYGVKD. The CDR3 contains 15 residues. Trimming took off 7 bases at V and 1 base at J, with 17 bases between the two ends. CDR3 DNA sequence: TGTGCCATCAATCGTGGCCAGGGGGGTTCCTACGAGCAGTACTTC. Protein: CAINRGQGGSYEQYF.

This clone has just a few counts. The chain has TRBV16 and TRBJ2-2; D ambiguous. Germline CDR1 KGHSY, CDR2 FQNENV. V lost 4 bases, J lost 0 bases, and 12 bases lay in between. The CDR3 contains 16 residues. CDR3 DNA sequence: TGTGCCAGCAGCCCCCTCACACCCGCGAACACCGGGGAGCTGTTTTTT. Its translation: CASSPLTPANTGELFF.